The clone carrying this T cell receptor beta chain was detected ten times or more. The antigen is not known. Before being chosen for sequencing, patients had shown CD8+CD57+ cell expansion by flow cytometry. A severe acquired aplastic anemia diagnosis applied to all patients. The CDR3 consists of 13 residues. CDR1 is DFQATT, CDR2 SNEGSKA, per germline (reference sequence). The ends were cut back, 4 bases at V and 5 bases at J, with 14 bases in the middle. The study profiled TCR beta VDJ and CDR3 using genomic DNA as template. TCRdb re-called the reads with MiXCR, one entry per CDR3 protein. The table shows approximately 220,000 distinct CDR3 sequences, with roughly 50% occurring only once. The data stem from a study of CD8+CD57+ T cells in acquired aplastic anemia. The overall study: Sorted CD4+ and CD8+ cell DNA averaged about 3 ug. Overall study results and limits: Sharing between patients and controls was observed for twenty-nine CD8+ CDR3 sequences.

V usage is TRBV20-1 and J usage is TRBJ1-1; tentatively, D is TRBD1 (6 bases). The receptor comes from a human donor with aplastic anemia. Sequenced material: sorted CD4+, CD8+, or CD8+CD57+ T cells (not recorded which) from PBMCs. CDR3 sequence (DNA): TGCAGTGCTAACCAGGGGCAGTGGACTGAAGCTTTCTTT. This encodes CSANQGQWTEAFF.